This entry is about one T cell receptor beta chain. Those who participated ranged in age from roughly 18 to 89 years and resided in 20 to 30 US areas. The data were produced by immunoSEQ multiplex PCR, yet TCRdb's version contains in-frame clones alone and is incomplete. The sample records about 480,000 clones, 75% to 90% being singletons. The CDR3 spans 14 residues. CDR1 is MNHEY and CDR2 is SVGAGI in the germline V gene. The trim removed 6 bases at V and 3 bases at J, leaving 4 bases unmatched. The data are from a study of blood T cell repertoires in COVID-19. This chain joins TRBV6-5 and TRBJ1-4; 7 nucleotides agree with TRBD1. The source of this sequence is a woman aged 60-75 years who had recovered from COVID-19. Sequencing was performed on PBMCs or T cells enriched from blood (not recorded which). CDR3 coding DNA: TGTGCCAGCAGGACGGGACAGTCTAATGAAAAACTGTTTTTT. Protein sequence: CASRTGQSNEKLFF.